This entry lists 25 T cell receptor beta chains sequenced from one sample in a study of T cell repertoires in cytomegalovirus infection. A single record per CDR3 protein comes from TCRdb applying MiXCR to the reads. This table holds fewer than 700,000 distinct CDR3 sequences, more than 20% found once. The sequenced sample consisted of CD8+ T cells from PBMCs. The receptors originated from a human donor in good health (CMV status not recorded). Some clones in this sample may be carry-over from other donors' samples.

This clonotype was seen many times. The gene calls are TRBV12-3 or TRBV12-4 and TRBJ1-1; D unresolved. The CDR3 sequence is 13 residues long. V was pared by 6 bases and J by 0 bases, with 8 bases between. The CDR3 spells CASSPVLNTEAFF. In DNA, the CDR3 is TGTGCCAGCAGCCCGGTTTTGAACACTGAAGCTTTCTTT.

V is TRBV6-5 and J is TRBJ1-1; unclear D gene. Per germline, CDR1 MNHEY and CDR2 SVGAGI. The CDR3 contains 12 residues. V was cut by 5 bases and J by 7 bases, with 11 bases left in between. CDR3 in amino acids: CASSSPDGEAFF. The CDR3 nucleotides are TGTGCCAGCAGTAGCCCGGACGGTGAAGCTTTCTTT.

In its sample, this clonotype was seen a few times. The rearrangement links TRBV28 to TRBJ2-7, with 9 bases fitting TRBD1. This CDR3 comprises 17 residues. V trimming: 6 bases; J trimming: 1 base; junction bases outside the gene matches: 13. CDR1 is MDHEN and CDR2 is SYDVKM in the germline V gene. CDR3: CASSRAYRGLLSYEQYV. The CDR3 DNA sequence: TGTGCCAGCAGCCGGGCGTACAGGGGGCTTTTGTCCTACGAGCAGTACGTC.

The DNA for the CDR3 is TGTGCCAGCAGCTCCGGGGACATGGGTTACGAGCAGTACTTC. Translating gives CASSSGDMGYEQYF. The J gene is TRBJ2-7, the V gene TRBV7-9; the D gene is possibly TRBD1 (6 bases). Germline V lookup: CDR1 SEHNR, CDR2 FQNEAQ (reference sequence). V lost 4 bases and J 4 bases, leaving 14 bases between the germline ends. The CDR3 has 14 amino acids.

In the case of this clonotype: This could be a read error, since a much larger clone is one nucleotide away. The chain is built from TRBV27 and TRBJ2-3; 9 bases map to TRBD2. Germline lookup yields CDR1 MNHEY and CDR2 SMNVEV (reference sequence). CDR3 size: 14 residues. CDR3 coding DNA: TGTGTCAGCAGTGGTAGCGGGGGAGCAGATACGCAGTATTTT. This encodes CVSSGSGGADTQYF.

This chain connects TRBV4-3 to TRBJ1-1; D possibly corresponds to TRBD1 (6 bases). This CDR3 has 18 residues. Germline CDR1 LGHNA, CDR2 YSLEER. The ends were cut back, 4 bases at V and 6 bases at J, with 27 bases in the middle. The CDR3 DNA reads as TGCGCCAGCAGCCGAGAGATACAGGGAATCCCGAAGATAGCTGAAGCTTTCTTT. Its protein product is CASSREIQGIPKIAEAFF.

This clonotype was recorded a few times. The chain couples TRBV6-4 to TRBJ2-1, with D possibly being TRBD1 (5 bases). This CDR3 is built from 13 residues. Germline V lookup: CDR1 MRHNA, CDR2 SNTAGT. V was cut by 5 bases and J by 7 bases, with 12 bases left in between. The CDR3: CASSPKGWNEQFF. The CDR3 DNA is TGTGCCAGCAGTCCAAAGGGGTGGAATGAGCAGTTCTTC.

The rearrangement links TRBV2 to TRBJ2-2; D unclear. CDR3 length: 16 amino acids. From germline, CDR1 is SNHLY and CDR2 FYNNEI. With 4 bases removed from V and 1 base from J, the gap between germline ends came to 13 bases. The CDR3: CASSVVIGLNTGELFF. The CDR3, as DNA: TGTGCCAGCAGTGTGGTGATAGGGCTGAACACCGGGGAGCTGTTTTTT.

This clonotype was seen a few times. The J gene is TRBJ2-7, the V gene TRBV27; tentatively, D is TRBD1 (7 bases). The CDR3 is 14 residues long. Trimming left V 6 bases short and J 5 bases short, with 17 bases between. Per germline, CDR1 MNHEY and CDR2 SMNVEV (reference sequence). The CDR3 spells CASRYRGGRDEQYF. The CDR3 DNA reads TGTGCCAGCAGATACAGGGGAGGAAGAGACGAGCAGTACTTC.

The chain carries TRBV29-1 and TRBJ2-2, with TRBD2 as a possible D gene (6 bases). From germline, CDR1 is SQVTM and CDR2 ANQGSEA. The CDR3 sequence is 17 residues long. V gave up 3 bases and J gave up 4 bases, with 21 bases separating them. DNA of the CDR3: TGCAGCGTTGAGGTTCCGGGGGAGGAACGGTCCACCGGGGAGCTGTTTTTT. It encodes CSVEVPGEERSTGELFF.

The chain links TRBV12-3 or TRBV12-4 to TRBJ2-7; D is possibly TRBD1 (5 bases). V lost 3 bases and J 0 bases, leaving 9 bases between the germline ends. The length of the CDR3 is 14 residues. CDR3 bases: TGTGCCAGCAGTTTGGGGCCAGACTCCTACGAGCAGTACGTC. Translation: CASSLGPDSYEQYV.

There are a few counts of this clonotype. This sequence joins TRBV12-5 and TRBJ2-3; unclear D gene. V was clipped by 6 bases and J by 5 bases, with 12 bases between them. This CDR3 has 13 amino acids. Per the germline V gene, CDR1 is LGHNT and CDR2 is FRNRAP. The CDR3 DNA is TGTGCTAGTGGACACACGACCTTAGATACGCAGTATTTT. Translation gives CASGHTTLDTQYF.

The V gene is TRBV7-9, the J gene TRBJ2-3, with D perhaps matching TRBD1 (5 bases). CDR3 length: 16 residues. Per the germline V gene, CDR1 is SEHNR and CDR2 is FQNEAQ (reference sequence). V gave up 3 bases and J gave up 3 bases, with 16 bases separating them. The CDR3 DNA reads TGTGCCAGCAGCTTGATAGGGGAATATTGGACAGATACGCAGTATTTT. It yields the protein CASSLIGEYWTDTQYF.

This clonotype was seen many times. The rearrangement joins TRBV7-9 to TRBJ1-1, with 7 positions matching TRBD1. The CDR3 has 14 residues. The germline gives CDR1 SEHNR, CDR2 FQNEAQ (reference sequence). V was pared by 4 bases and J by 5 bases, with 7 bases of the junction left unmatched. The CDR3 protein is CASSSGQARTEAFF. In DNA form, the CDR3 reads TGTGCCAGCAGCTCTGGACAGGCGCGGACTGAAGCTTTCTTT.

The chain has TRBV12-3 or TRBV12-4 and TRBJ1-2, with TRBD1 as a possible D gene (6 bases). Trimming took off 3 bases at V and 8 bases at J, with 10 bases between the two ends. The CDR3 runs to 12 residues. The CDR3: CASSLARGGYTF. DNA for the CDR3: TGTGCCAGCAGTTTGGCCAGGGGCGGCTACACCTTC.

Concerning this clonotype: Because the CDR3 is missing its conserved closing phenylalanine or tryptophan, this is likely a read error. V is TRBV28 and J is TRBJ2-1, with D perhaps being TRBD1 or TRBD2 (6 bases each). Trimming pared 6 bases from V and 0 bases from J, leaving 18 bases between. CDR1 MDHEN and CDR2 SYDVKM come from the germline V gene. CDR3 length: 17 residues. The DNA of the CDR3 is TGTGCCAGCAGCCGTGGGGGGCTATCGAGCTCCTACAATGAGCAGTTCCTC. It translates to CASSRGGLSSSYNEQFL.

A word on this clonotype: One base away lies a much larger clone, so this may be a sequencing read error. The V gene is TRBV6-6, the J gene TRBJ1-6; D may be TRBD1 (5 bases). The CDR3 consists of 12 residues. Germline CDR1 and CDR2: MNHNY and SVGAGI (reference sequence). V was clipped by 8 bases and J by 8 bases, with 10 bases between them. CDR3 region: CASRDHDSPLHF. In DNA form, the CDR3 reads TGTGCCAGCCGGGACCATGATTCACCCCTCCACTTT.

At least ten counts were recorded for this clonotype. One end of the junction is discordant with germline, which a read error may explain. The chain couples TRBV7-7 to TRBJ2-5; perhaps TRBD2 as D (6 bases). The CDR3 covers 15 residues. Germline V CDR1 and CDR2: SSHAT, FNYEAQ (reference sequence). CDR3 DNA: TGTGCTAGCAGCTTAGAGATCGGGGCGGGGGAGACCCAGTACTTC. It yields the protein CASSLEIGAGETQYF.

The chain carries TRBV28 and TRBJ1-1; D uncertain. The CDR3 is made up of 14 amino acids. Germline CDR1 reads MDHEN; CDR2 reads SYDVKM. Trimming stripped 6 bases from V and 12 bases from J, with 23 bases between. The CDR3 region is CASSPTAGTQETFF. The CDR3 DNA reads TGTGCCAGCAGCCCCACGGCGGGAACTCAGGAGACTTTCTTT.

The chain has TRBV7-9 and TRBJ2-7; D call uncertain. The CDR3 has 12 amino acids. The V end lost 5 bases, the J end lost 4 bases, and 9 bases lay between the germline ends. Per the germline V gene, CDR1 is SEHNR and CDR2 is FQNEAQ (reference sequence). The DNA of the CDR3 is TGTGCCAGCAGCGGTCGGATGTACGAGCAGTACGTC. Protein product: CASSGRMYEQYV.

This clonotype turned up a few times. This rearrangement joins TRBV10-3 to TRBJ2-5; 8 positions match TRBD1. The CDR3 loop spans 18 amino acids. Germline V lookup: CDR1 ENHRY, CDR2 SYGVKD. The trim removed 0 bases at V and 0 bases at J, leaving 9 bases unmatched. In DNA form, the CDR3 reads TGTGCCATCAGTGAGTCGGGGCAGGGGGCCCTCTACCAAGAGACCCAGTACTTC. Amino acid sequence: CAISESGQGALYQETQYF.

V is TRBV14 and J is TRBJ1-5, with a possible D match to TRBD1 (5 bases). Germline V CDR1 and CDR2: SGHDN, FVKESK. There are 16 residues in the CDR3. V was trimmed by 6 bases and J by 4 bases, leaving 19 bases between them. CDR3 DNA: TGTGCCAGCAGTCACCCCAGGGTATCTGGTAATCAGCCCCAGCATTTT. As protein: CASSHPRVSGNQPQHF. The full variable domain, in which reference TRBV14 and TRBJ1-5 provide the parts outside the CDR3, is EAGVTQFPSHSVIEKGQTVTLRCDPISGHDNLYWYRRVMGKEIKFLLHFVKESKQDESGMPNNRFLAERTGGTYSTLKVQPAELEDSGVYFCASSHPRVSGNQPQHFGDGTRLSIL.

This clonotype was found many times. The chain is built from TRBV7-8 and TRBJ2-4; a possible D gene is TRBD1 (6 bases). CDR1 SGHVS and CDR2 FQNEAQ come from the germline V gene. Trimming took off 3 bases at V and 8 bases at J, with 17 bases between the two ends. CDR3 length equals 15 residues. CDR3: CASSLESGGRDIQYF. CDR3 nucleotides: TGTGCCAGCAGCTTGGAGAGTGGGGGCCGGGACATTCAGTACTTC.

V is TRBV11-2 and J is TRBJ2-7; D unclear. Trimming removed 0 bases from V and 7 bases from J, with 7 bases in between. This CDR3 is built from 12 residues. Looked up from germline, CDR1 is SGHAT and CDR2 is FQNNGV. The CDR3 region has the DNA TGTGCCAGCAGCTTAGATCCGCTAGAGCAGTACGTC. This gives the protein CASSLDPLEQYV.

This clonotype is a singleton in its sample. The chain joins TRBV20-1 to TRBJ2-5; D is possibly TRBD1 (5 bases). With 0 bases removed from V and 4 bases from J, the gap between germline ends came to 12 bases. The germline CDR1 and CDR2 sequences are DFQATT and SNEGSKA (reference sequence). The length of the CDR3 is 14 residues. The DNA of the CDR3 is TGCAGTGCTAGAGATTTCAGGGTTGGAGAGACCCAGTACTTC. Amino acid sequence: CSARDFRVGETQYF.